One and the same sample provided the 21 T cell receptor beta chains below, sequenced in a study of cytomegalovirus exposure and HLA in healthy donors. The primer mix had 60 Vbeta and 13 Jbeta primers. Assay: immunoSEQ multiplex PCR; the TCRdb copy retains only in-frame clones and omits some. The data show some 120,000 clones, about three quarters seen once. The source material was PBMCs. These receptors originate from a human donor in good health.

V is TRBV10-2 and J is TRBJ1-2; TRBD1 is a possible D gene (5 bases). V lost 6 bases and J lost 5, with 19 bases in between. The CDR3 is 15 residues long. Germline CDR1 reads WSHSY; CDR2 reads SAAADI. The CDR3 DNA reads TGCGCCAGCAGCGACCCGGGGGACGTCCTGTATGGCTACACCTTC. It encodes CASSDPGDVLYGYTF.

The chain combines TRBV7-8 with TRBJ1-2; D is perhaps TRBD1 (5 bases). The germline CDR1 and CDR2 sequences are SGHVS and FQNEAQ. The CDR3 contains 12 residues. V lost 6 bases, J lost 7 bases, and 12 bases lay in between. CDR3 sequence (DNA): TGTGCCAGCAGAGACAGTTCTAGTGGCTACACCTTC. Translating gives CASRDSSSGYTF.

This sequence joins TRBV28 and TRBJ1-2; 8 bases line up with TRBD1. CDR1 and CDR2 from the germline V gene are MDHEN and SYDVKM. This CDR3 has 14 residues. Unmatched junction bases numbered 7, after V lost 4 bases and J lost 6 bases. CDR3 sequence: CASSSPATGDGYTF. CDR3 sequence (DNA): TGTGCCAGCAGTTCCCCGGCGACAGGGGATGGCTACACCTTC.

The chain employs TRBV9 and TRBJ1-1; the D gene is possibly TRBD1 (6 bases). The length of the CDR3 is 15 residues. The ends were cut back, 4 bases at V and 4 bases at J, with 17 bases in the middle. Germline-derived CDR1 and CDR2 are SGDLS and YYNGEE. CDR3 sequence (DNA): TGTGCCAGCAGCACTACAGGGTCAGGGCCCACTGAAGCTTTCTTT. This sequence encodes CASSTTGSGPTEAFF.

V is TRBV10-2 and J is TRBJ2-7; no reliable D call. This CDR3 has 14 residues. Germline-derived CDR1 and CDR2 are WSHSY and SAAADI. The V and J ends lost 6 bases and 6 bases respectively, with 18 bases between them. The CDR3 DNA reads TGCGCCAGCAGAACAGAAGTACAGAAAGGCGAGCAGTACTTC. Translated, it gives CASRTEVQKGEQYF.

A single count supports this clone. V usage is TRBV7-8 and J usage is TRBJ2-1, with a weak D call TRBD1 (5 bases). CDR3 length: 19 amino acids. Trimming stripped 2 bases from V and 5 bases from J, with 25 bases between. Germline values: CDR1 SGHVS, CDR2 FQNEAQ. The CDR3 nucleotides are TGTGCCAGCAGCTTATCGTTTGTGTCTTCATGGGGCCTCGACAATGAGCAGTTCTTC. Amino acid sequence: CASSLSFVSSWGLDNEQFF.

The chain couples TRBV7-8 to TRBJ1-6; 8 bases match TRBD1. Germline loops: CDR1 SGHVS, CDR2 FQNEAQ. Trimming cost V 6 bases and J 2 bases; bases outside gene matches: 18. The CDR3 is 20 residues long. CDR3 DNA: TGTGCCAGCAGACAGCCCCAGACAGGGGAGAGTTTAGCCTATAATTCACCCCTCCACTTT. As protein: CASRQPQTGESLAYNSPLHF.

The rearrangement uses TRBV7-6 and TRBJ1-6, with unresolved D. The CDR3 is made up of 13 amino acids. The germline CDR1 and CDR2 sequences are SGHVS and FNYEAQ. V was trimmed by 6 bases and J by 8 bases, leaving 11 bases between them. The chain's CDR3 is CASRRFMDSPLHF. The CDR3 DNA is TGTGCCAGCAGGCGATTTATGGATTCACCCCTCCACTTT.

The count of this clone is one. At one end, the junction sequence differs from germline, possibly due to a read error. The CDR3 DNA reads as TGTTCCAGCAGCTTAAGCTCAAGTGAGCAGTTCTTC. Its translation: CSSSLSSSEQFF. The chain is built from TRBV7-9 and TRBJ2-1, with no clear D. CDR3 size: 12 residues. The germline gives CDR1 SEHNR, CDR2 FQNEAQ (reference sequence).

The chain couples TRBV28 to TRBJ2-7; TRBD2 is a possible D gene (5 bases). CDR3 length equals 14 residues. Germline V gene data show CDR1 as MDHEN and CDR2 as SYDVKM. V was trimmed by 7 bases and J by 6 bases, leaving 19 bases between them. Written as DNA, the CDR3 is TGTGCCAGCACCGATGAGGGCGCTCGGAGCGAGCAGTACTTC. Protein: CASTDEGARSEQYF.

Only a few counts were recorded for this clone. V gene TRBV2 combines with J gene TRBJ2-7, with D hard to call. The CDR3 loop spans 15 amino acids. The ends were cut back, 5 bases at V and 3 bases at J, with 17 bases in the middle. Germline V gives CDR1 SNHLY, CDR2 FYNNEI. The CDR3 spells CASSPDFSKHYEQYF. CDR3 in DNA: TGTGCCAGCAGTCCAGACTTTAGTAAACACTACGAGCAGTACTTC. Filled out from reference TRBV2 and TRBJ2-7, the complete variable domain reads EPEVTQTPSHQVTQMGQEVILRCVPISNHLYFYWYRQILGQKVEFLVSFYNNEISEKSEIFDDQFSVERPDGSNFTLKIRSTKLEDSAMYFCASSPDFSKHYEQYFGPGTRLTVT.

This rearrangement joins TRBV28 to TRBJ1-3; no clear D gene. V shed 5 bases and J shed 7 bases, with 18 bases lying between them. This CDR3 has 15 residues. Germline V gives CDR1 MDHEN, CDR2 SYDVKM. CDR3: CASSLEKGRGNTIYF. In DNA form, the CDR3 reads TGTGCCAGCAGTCTAGAAAAGGGAAGAGGGAACACCATATATTTT. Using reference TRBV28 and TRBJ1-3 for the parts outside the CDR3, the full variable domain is DVKVTQSSRYLVKRTGEKVFLECVQDMDHENMFWYRQDPGLGLRLIYFSYDVKMKEKGDIPEGYSVSREKKERFSLILESASTNQTSMYLCASSLEKGRGNTIYFGEGSWLTVV.

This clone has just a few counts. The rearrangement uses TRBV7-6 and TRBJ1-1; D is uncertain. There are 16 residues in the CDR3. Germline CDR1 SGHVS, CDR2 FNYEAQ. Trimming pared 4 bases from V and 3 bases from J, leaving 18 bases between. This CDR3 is CASSSDWSVADTEAFF. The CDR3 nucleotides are TGTGCCAGCAGCTCCGATTGGTCCGTGGCGGACACTGAAGCTTTCTTT.

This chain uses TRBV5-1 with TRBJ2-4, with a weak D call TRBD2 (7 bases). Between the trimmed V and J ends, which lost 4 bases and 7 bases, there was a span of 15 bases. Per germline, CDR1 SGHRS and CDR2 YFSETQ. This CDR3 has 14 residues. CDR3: CASSARGAGNIQYF. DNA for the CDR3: TGCGCCAGCAGCGCCCGGGGGGCAGGGAACATTCAGTACTTC.

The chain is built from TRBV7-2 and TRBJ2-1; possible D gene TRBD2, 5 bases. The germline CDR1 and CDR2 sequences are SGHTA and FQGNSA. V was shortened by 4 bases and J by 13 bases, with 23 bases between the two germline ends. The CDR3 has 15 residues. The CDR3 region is CASSSDFAYYNDQFF. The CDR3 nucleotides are TGTGCCAGCAGCTCGGACTTTGCCTACTACAACGACCAGTTCTTC. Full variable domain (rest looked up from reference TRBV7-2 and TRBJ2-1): GAGVSQSPSNKVTEKGKDVELRCDPISGHTALYWYRQSLGQGLEFLIYFQGNSAPDKSGLPSDRFSAERTGGSVSTLTIQRTQQEDSAVYLCASSSDFAYYNDQFFGPGTRLTVL.

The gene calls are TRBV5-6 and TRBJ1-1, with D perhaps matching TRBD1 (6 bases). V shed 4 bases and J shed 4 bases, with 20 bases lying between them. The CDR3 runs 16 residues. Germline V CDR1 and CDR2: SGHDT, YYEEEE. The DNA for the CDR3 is TGTGCCAGCAGCCTGTACGGGGGGGGGCTGGGCACTGAAGCTTTCTTT. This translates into CASSLYGGGLGTEAFF.

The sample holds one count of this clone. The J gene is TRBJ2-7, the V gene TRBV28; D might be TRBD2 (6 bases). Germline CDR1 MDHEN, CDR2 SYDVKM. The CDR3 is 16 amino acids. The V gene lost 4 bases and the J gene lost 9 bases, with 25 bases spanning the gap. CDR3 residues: CASSSHPGTGDIGQYF. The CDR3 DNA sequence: TGTGCCAGCAGTTCACACCCAGGGACGGGGGATATCGGGCAGTACTTC.

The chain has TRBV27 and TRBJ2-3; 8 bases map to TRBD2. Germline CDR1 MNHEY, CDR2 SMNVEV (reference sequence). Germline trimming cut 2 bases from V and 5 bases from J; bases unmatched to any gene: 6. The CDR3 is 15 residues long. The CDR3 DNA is TGTGCCAGCAGTTTAATCGGGGGGGGCGGAGATACGCAGTATTTT. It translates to CASSLIGGGGDTQYF.

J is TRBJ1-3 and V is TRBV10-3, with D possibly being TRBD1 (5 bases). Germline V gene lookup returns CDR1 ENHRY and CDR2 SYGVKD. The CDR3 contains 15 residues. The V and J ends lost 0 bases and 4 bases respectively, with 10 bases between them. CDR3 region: CAISESLTAGNTIYF. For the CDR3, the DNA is TGTGCCATCAGTGAGTCGTTGACAGCAGGAAACACCATATATTTT.

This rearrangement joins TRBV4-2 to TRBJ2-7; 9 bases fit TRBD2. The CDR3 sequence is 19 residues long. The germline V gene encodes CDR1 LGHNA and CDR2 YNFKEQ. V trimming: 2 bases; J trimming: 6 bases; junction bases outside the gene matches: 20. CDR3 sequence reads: CASSQKRGDRDSPVGEQYF. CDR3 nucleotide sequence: TGTGCCAGCAGCCAAAAGCGGGGGGATAGAGATTCCCCCGTGGGCGAGCAGTACTTC.

CDR3: CASSQPLRDSTYEQYF. The CDR3 coding sequence is TGCGCCAGCAGCCAACCTCTCCGGGACTCAACCTACGAGCAGTACTTC. V usage is TRBV4-1 and J usage is TRBJ2-7; tentative D call: TRBD2 (6 bases). CDR3 length: 16 residues. Germline assignment: CDR1 MGHRA and CDR2 YSYEKL. Trimming shortened V by 2 bases and J by 2 bases, and 16 bases separated the two germline ends.